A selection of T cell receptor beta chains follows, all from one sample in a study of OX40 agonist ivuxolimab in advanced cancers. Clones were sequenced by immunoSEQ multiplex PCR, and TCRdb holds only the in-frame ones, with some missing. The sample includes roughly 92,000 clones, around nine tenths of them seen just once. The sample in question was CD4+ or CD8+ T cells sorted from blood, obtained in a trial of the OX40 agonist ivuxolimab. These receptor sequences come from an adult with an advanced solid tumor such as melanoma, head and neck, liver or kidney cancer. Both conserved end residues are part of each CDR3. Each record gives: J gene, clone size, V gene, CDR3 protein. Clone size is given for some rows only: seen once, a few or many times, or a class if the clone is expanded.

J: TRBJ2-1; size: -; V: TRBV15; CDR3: CATSKGQGIQDEQFF
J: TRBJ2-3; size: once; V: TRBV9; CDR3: CASSIGTSGGTDTQYF
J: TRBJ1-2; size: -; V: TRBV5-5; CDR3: CASSPELSRDYGYTF
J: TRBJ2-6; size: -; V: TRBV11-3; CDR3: CASSLRGSGANVLTF
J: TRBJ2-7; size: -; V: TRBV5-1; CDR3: CASSREGTSSYEQYF
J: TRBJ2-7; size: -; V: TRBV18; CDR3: CASSPPSGGSSYEQYF
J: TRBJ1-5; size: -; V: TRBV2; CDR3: CASSGEWSNQPQHF
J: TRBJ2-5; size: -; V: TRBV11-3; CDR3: CASSLEGEETQYF
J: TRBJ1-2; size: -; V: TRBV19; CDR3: CASKPGQNYGYTF
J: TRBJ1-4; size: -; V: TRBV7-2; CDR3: CASSLVATGAHNEKLFF
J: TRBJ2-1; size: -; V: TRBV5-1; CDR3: CASKGTSGFYNEQFF
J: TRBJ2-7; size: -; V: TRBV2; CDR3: CASRVSTVSYEQYF
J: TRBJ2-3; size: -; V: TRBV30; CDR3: CAWSVLASTDTQYF
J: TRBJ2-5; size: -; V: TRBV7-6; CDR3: CASSLVGRSMAQYF
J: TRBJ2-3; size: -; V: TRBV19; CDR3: CATGGGGHDTQYF
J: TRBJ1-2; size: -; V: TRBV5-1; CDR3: CASSLGQGAGYTF
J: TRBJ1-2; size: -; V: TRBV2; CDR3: CASGLIGGVNYGYTF
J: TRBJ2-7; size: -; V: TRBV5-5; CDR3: CASSLEWTDAYEQYF
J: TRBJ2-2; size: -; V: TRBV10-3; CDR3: CAPATSQDTGELFF
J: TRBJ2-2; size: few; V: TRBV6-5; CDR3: CASSSAGTGELFF
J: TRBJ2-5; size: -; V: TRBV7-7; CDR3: CASSRLQGYQETQYF
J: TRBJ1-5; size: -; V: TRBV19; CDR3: CASRIQGVSNQPQHF
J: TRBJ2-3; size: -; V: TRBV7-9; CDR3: CASSLLAVTDTQYF
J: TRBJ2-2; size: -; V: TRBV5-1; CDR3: CASSAQGNTGELFF
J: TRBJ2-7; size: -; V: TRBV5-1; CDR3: CASSLGRSQVYEQYF
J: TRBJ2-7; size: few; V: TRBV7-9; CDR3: CASSDRDRGSDEQYF
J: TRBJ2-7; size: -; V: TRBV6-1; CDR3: CASRTSGSNHEQYF
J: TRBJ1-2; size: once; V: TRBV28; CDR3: CATPSNQGPDYGYTF
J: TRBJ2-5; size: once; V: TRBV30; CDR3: CAWSRLAGGSETQYF
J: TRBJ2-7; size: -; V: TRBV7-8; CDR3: CASSRDRAPSYEQYF
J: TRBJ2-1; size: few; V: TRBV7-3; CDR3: CASSPGLANSYNEQFF
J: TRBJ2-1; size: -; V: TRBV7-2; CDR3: CASSPMRGAYNEQFF
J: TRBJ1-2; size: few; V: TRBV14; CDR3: CASSQEIGGGHYGYTF
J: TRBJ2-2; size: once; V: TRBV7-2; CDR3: CASSGYRGRVTGELFF
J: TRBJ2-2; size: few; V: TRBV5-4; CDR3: CASSWDRENTGELFF
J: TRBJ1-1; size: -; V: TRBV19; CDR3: CASSAGTEGTEAFF
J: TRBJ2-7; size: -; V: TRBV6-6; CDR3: CASSRDRVYEQYF
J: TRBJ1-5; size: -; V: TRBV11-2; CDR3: CASSLGWTGGNQPQHF
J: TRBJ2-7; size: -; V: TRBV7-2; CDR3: CASSSYFGISYEQYF
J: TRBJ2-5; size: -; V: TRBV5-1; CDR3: CASMIQSGRKGETQYF
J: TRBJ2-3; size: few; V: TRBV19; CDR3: CASSGTARTQYF
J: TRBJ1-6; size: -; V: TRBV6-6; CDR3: CASSYSATETKIHF